Listed below are T cell receptor beta chains from one sample, sequenced in a study of neurological immune-mediated disorders. TCRdb reanalysed the 5' RACE reads using MiXCR and keeps one entry per CDR3 protein. This sample has 70,000 or so distinct CDR3 sequences, with 2.5% to 4% found just once. Sequencing used PBMCs. All receptors come from a woman aged 45-59 years with multiple sclerosis. The CDR3 runs from the conserved cysteine through the conserved F or W. The D gene is left open where the match is weak. A row's size may be missing; if present it is once, few, many or a size class.

. | TRBJ2-7 | TRBV7-2 | many | TGTGCCAGCAGCCATCGGAGGGGGGGGCCTAGCGGTTCCTACGAGCAGTACTTC | CASSHRRGGPSGSYEQYF
TRBD1 | TRBJ1-5 | TRBV4-3 | many | TGCGCCAGCAGCCCTAATCCACCGGGACAGGGGACCAATCAGCCCCAGCATTTT | CASSPNPPGQGTNQPQHF
. | TRBJ2-1 | TRBV7-2 | many | TGTGCCAGCAAAGAGGGTTTCTACAATGAGCAGTTCTTC | CASKEGFYNEQFF
. | TRBJ1-1 | TRBV4-2 | many | TGTGCCAGCAGCCAAGGATCGTTGAACACTGAAGCTTTCTTT | CASSQGSLNTEAFF
. | TRBJ1-6 | TRBV2 | many | TGTGCCAGCGGGGCGGGGGGGGTCCCCTATTCACCCCTCCACTTT | CASGAGGVPYSPLHF
. | TRBJ2-1 | TRBV20-1 | . | TGCAGTGCCCGAAGCCGCCAGGGTGGGATCTACAATGAGCAGTTCTTC | CSARSRQGGIYNEQFF
TRBD1 | TRBJ1-1 | TRBV12-3/TRBV12-4 | many | TGTGCCAGCAGGATACTTACAGGGGTGGGCACTGAAGCTTTCTTT | CASRILTGVGTEAFF
TRBD2 | TRBJ2-7 | TRBV11-3 | many | TGTGCCAGCGGATGGACTAGCGGGTACTCCTACGAGCAGTACTTC | CASGWTSGYSYEQYF
TRBD1 | TRBJ2-3 | TRBV24-1 | many | TGTGCCACCAGTGACTCATTCACAGGGGGCCCAGATACGCAGTATTTT | CATSDSFTGGPDTQYF
. | TRBJ1-3 | TRBV7-9 | many | TGTGCCAGCAGCCCCGCGCTGGAGACTGGAAACACCATATATTTT | CASSPALETGNTIYF
. | TRBJ2-4 | TRBV6-1 | many | TGTGCCAGCAAGGGAGACATTCAGTACTTC | CASKGDIQYF
. | TRBJ2-3 | TRBV28 | many | TGTGCCAGCAGTCTCCCCACGGGTACGCAGTATTTT | CASSLPTGTQYF
TRBD1 | TRBJ1-2 | TRBV20-1 | many | TGCAGTGCTAGTGGAGACAGGGGTCAATATGGCTACACCTTC | CSASGDRGQYGYTF
. | TRBJ2-4 | TRBV5-1 | many | TGCGCCAGCAGCTTGGAGGGCGGGCGAGCCAAAAACATTCAGTACTTC | CASSLEGGRAKNIQYF
. | TRBJ2-1 | TRBV20-1 | many | TGCAGTGCCCCAACCAAACGGCAGTTCTTC | CSAPTKRQFF
. | TRBJ2-1 | TRBV7-3 | many | TGTGCCACCTCAGCGGCCCAAACAGATTCTGAGCAGTTCTTC | CATSAAQTDSEQFF
TRBD2 | TRBJ2-4 | TRBV5-1 | many | TGCGCCAGCAGCGGACTAGCGGGGGGAGATATTCAGTACTTC | CASSGLAGGDIQYF
. | TRBJ1-1 | TRBV2 | many | TGTGCCAGGGGATATCCAAACCGGAACACTGAAGCTTTCTTT | CARGYPNRNTEAFF
. | TRBJ2-2 | TRBV5-1 | many | TGCGCCAGCAGCTTGGTGTCCACGGGGAGCCCAATCACCGGGGAGCTGTTTTTT | CASSLVSTGSPITGELFF
. | TRBJ2-3 | TRBV7-8 | many | TGTGCCAGCAGCTTTCCCGGACAGCCAGGAGATACGCAGTATTTT | CASSFPGQPGDTQYF
TRBD2 | TRBJ2-3 | TRBV5-1 | many | TGCGCCAGCAGCTTGAACCTAGCGGGGGGCTTTGATACGCAGTATTTT | CASSLNLAGGFDTQYF
. | TRBJ2-3 | TRBV19 | many | TGTGCCAGTACCCCGAGCGGCACAGATACGCAGTATTTT | CASTPSGTDTQYF
. | TRBJ1-1 | TRBV11-3 | . | TGTGCCAGCAGCCCCGGACTGGGGCATGCCATCTTT | CASSPGLGHAIF
. | TRBJ1-1 | TRBV12-3/TRBV12-4 | many | TGTGCCAGCAGTCAGGGACGGCGGAACACTGAAGCTTTCTTT | CASSQGRRNTEAFF
. | TRBJ1-1 | TRBV3-1 | many | TGTGCCAGCAGCCAAGGTCGGGAGGTTGAAGCTTTCTTT | CASSQGREVEAFF
TRBD1 | TRBJ1-1 | TRBV6-5 | many | TGTGCCAGCACTGCTGTAGGCAGACAGGGGTACACTGAAGCTTTCTTT | CASTAVGRQGYTEAFF
. | TRBJ1-1 | TRBV7-9 | many | TGTGCCAGCAGCTTAAAACGGGTGGGGAACACTGAAGCTTTCTTT | CASSLKRVGNTEAFF
TRBD2 | TRBJ2-1 | TRBV7-2 | many | TGTGCCAGCAGCCCAAGTAGACTAGCGGGGTACAATGAGCAGTTCTTC | CASSPSRLAGYNEQFF
. | TRBJ1-5 | TRBV12-3/TRBV12-4 | many | TGTGCCAGCAGTTTAACGGCATATAGCAATCAGCCCCAGCATTTT | CASSLTAYSNQPQHF